This record covers a single T cell receptor beta chain. The antigen is unknown. The data belong to a study of cytomegalovirus exposure and HLA in healthy donors. Points from the study as a whole: Follow-up analysis later connected one missense variant in DCLRE1C with trimming of TCR beta V- and J-genes.

Amplification used 60 Vbeta primers and 13 Jbeta primers. The protocol was immunoSEQ multiplex PCR, while the TCRdb copy is restricted to in-frame clones and leaves out a portion. The repertoire has about 160,000 clones, around 80% of them found once; the top ten carry 6% to 9%. Trimming removed 3 bases from V and 9 bases from J; junction bases left unmatched: 7. CDR1 is SGDLS, CDR2 YYNGEE, per germline. The CDR3 extends over 15 amino acids. This chain uses TRBV9 with TRBJ2-2, with TRBD1 matching 11 bases. This TCR was sampled from a young woman in good health and CMV-seropositive. Sequencing used PBMCs. The CDR3 here is CASSAGQGAWWELFF. The CDR3 bases are TGTGCCAGCAGCGCCGGACAGGGGGCATGGTGGGAGCTGTTTTTT.